The T cell receptor (beta chain) under discussion was sequenced for a study of Graves' ophthalmopathy and Graves' hyperthyroidism. Points from the study as a whole: Ophthalmopathy progression prediction by the model yielded a sensitivity of roughly 67% and a specificity of around 72%. The majority of expanded thyroid clonotypes above 0.001 frequency also occurred in blood.

The CDR3 extends over 15 amino acids. Germline CDR1 reads KGHDR; CDR2 reads SFDVKD. Scientists amplified the TCR beta CDR3 regions from RNA transcripts. After a first-round RT-PCR with HTBI primers, a second-round multiplex PCR was run. TCRdb re-called the multiplex PCR reads through MiXCR, storing one row per CDR3 protein. The data show about 550,000 distinct CDR3 sequences, with approximately 35% seen just once and around 4% held by the top ten. In regard to this clonotype: Its antigen is not known. The junction shows a germline mismatch at one end, possibly a read error.

The specimen sequenced was peripheral blood or thyroid tissue (not recorded which). This TCR was recovered from an adult man with Graves' hyperthyroidism. The V gene is TRBV24-1, the J gene TRBJ2-7, with TRBD2 matching over 11 bases. CDR3 in amino acids: CASSISGRAEYEQYF. DNA of the CDR3: TGTGCCAGCAGTATTAGCGGGAGGGCCGAGTACGAGCAGTACTTC.